These 28 T cell receptor beta chains originate from one sample sequenced in a study of T cell responses to AZD1222 COVID-19 vaccine. Clones were sequenced by immunoSEQ multiplex PCR, and TCRdb holds only the in-frame ones, with some missing. The top ten clones hold approximately 1% of a sample with 180,000 or so clones, roughly 92% of them seen once. Material: peripheral blood, obtained 28 days after the second AZD1222 dose. The receptors come from an adult who received the AZD1222 COVID-19 vaccine.

The chain uses TRBV12-5 and TRBJ1-4; D possibly corresponds to TRBD1 (6 bases). Germline CDR1 reads LGHNT; CDR2 reads FRNRAP. CDR3 length equals 12 residues. CDR3: CASQGPNEKLFF. The CDR3 nucleotides are TGTGCCTCTCAGGGGCCGAATGAAAAACTGTTTTTT.

This chain connects TRBV6-5 to TRBJ1-1; D is unresolved. V was shortened by 6 bases and J by 1 base, with 9 bases between the two germline ends. This CDR3 contains 13 residues. CDR1 and CDR2 (germline): MNHEY, SVGAGI. CDR3 amino acids: CASRDGTNTEAFF. CDR3 DNA sequence: TGTGCCAGCAGGGACGGTACGAACACTGAAGCTTTCTTT.

The gene calls are TRBV7-8 and TRBJ2-7; tentatively, D is TRBD1 or TRBD2 (5 bases each). The CDR3 covers 15 residues. CDR1 SGHVS and CDR2 FQNEAQ come from the germline V gene. Trimming stripped 7 bases from V and 0 bases from J, with 16 bases between. CDR3 region: CASTFGTVSSYEQYF. In nucleotides, the CDR3 is TGTGCCAGCACTTTCGGGACCGTGAGCTCCTACGAGCAGTACTTC.

The chain uses TRBV4-1 and TRBJ1-4; D not resolved. The ends were cut back, 1 base at V and 5 bases at J, with 17 bases in the middle. This CDR3 has 17 residues. Germline values: CDR1 MGHRA, CDR2 YSYEKL. The CDR3 sequence is CASSQVNQVRGNEKLFF. The CDR3 DNA sequence: TGCGCCAGCAGCCAAGTCAACCAGGTCCGAGGAAATGAAAAACTGTTTTTT.

The rearrangement links TRBV19 to TRBJ2-1; D is undetermined. Trimming removed 1 base from V and 5 bases from J, with 9 bases in between. The CDR3 spans 14 residues. Germline-derived CDR1 and CDR2 are LNHDA and SQIVND (reference sequence). The CDR3 DNA sequence: TGTGCCAGTAGTATAGCGAGTTACCACAATGAGCAGTTCTTC. Its translation is CASSIASYHNEQFF.

The rearrangement links TRBV12-5 to TRBJ2-3, with 7 positions matching TRBD1. Germline lookup yields CDR1 LGHNT and CDR2 FRNRAP. V lost 0 bases to trimming and J lost 6 bases; unmatched junction nucleotides: 12. This CDR3 comprises 17 residues. In DNA form, the CDR3 reads TGTGCTAGTGGTTTGGTACGAGGGGACAGCCGGCGGGATACGCAGTATTTT. Encoded protein: CASGLVRGDSRRDTQYF.

The chain joins TRBV4-2 to TRBJ2-1, with 8 bases aligning to TRBD2. The trim removed 0 bases at V and 10 bases at J, leaving 11 bases unmatched. Looked up from germline, CDR1 is LGHNA and CDR2 is YNFKEQ. CDR3 length: 16 amino acids. The CDR3: CASSQDYAGGAREQFF. The DNA of the CDR3 is TGTGCCAGCAGCCAAGATTATGCCGGGGGGGCTAGAGAGCAGTTCTTC.

The J gene is TRBJ2-2, the V gene TRBV19; D is perhaps TRBD2 (6 bases). The V and J ends lost 7 bases and 2 bases respectively, with 29 bases between them. This CDR3 contains 20 residues. Germline CDR1 LNHDA, CDR2 SQIVND (reference sequence). CDR3: CASMDPKSGQGGANTGELFF. In DNA, the CDR3 is TGTGCCAGTATGGACCCGAAATCGGGCCAGGGAGGAGCAAACACCGGGGAGCTGTTTTTT.

The chain combines TRBV5-6 with TRBJ2-3; the match to TRBD2 covers 8 bases. The CDR3 sequence is 16 residues long. The V segment lost 2 bases and the J segment 6 bases; nucleotides outside the gene matches: 11. From germline, CDR1 is SGHDT and CDR2 YYEEEE. CDR3 DNA sequence: TGTGCCAGCAGCTTCTCTGCCCGGGGGGGCCGGGATACGCAGTATTTT. Its protein product is CASSFSARGGRDTQYF.

The V and J genes are TRBV15 and TRBJ2-7; 9 bases match TRBD2. V shed 0 bases, J shed 4 bases, and the junction held 4 bases outside the gene matches. The CDR3 loop spans 15 amino acids. In germline, CDR1 is LNHNV, CDR2 YYDKDF (reference sequence). This CDR3 reads CATSRDPSGVYEQYF. DNA of the CDR3: TGTGCCACCAGCAGAGATCCTAGCGGGGTGTACGAGCAGTACTTC.

The chain carries TRBV5-4 and TRBJ1-1, with a tentative D call TRBD1 (5 bases). The CDR3 contains 13 residues. Germline CDR1 reads SGHNT; CDR2 reads YYREEE (reference sequence). The V end was cut by 5 bases, the J end by 6 bases, with 14 bases between. The CDR3 sequence: CASRQPQGAEAFF. DNA of the CDR3: TGTGCCAGCAGGCAACCCCAGGGTGCTGAAGCTTTCTTT.

This clone was detected only once. The chain combines TRBV28 with TRBJ2-7; D call uncertain. The CDR3 loop spans 11 amino acids. The V end was cut by 4 bases, the J end by 6 bases, with 7 bases between. Germline V gene lookup returns CDR1 MDHEN and CDR2 SYDVKM. The CDR3 nucleotides are TGTGCCAGCAGTTCAGCGTCCGAGCAGTACTTC. It is translated as CASSSASEQYF. Looking up the rest from reference TRBV28 and TRBJ2-7 gives the full variable domain: DVKVTQSSRYLVKRTGEKVFLECVQDMDHENMFWYRQDPGLGLRLIYFSYDVKMKEKGDIPEGYSVSREKKERFSLILESASTNQTSMYLCASSSASEQYFGPGTRLTVT.

The gene calls are TRBV5-8 and TRBJ2-3; 16 bases fit TRBD2. J lost 4 bases, V lost 4 bases, and 6 bases had no gene match. CDR1 and CDR2 (germline): SGHTS, YDEGEE. The CDR3 consists of 17 residues. The CDR3 bases are TGTGCCAGCAGCCCAGGGACTAGCGGGGGGGCTGCAGATACGCAGTATTTT. This translates into CASSPGTSGGAADTQYF. Looking up the rest from reference TRBV5-8 and TRBJ2-3 gives the full variable domain: EAGVTQSPTHLIKTRGQQATLRCSPISGHTSVYWYQQALGLGLQFLLWYDEGEERNRGNFPPRFSGRQFPNYSSELNVNALELEDSALYLCASSPGTSGGAADTQYFGPGTRLTVL.

This sequence joins TRBV6-5 and TRBJ1-1, with D perhaps TRBD1 (5 bases). V was pared by 0 bases and J by 0 bases, with 5 bases between. The germline gives CDR1 MNHEY, CDR2 SVGAGI. The CDR3 sequence is 14 residues long. The CDR3 coding sequence is TGTGCCAGCAGTTACTCAGGGGTGAACACTGAAGCTTTCTTT. It encodes CASSYSGVNTEAFF.

The chain carries TRBV4-3 and TRBJ2-1, with 10 bases that match TRBD2. V dropped 3 bases and J dropped 0; count of bases not matched to a gene: 11. The CDR3 extends over 19 amino acids. Germline V gene data show CDR1 as LGHNA and CDR2 as YSLEER. In nucleotides, the CDR3 is TGCGCCAGCAGCCAGTTAACTAGCGGGGCACAAAGCTCCTACAATGAGCAGTTCTTC. It translates to CASSQLTSGAQSSYNEQFF.

The gene calls are TRBV18 and TRBJ2-1; 12 bases fit TRBD2. V lost 2 bases to trimming and J lost 10 bases; unmatched junction nucleotides: 9. CDR3 length equals 16 residues. Germline V CDR1 and CDR2: KGHSH, LQKENI. CDR3 nucleotide sequence: TGTGCCAGCTCACCAGTTCTAGCGGGGGGGTCCCCCGAGCAGTTCTTC. Translation: CASSPVLAGGSPEQFF.

The rearrangement uses TRBV14 and TRBJ1-4, with 8 bases fitting TRBD1. This CDR3 has 15 amino acids. CDR1 SGHDN and CDR2 FVKESK come from the germline V gene. After removal of 1 base from V and 4 bases from J, the junction contained 2 bases not matched to a gene. The CDR3 spells CASSQGGQVNEKLFF. The DNA of the CDR3 is TGTGCCAGCAGCCAAGGGGGACAGGTTAATGAAAAACTGTTTTTT.

The rearrangement uses TRBV2 and TRBJ1-2; D is perhaps TRBD1 (5 bases). V lost 6 bases and J 8 bases, leaving 16 bases between the germline ends. This CDR3 has 13 residues. Per germline, CDR1 SNHLY and CDR2 FYNNEI. CDR3 loop: CASREGPNGGYTF. DNA of the CDR3: TGTGCCAGCAGGGAGGGGCCAAATGGCGGCTACACCTTC.

The chain links TRBV2 to TRBJ2-2; perhaps TRBD1 as D (6 bases). V lost 7 bases and J lost 2, with 14 bases in between. This CDR3 is built from 15 residues. Germline lookup yields CDR1 SNHLY and CDR2 FYNNEI. CDR3 sequence (DNA): TGTGCCAGCATGGGTGGACAGAGAAACACCGGGGAGCTGTTTTTT. Amino acid sequence: CASMGGQRNTGELFF. The full variable domain, completed using reference TRBV2 and TRBJ2-2, is EPEVTQTPSHQVTQMGQEVILRCVPISNHLYFYWYRQILGQKVEFLVSFYNNEISEKSEIFDDQFSVERPDGSNFTLKIRSTKLEDSAMYFCASMGGQRNTGELFFGEGSRLTVL.

The chain joins TRBV6-5 to TRBJ1-2, with a weak D call TRBD1 (6 bases). Looked up from germline, CDR1 is MNHEY and CDR2 is SVGAGI. This CDR3 spans 15 amino acids. The V end was cut by 5 bases, the J end by 3 bases, with 16 bases between. The CDR3: CASSRVTAGDYGYTF. CDR3 nucleotide sequence: TGTGCCAGCAGTCGAGTGACAGCAGGGGACTATGGCTACACCTTC.

V and J are TRBV11-3 and TRBJ2-5; tentative D call: TRBD1 (6 bases). Germline loops: CDR1 SGHNT, CDR2 YENEEA. The CDR3 loop spans 16 amino acids. The ends were cut back, 1 base at V and 3 bases at J, with 15 bases in the middle. The CDR3 is CASSLGGQHPEETQYF. The CDR3 nucleotides are TGTGCCAGCAGCTTAGGGGGGCAGCATCCCGAAGAGACCCAGTACTTC.

The chain employs TRBV18 and TRBJ1-6; D unclear. Trimming shortened V by 0 bases and J by 0 bases, and 6 bases separated the two germline ends. Per germline, CDR1 KGHSH and CDR2 LQKENI. The CDR3 consists of 16 residues. The CDR3 nucleotides are TGTGCCAGCTCACCACCGACGAGCTCCTATAATTCACCCCTCCACTTT. Translating gives CASSPPTSSYNSPLHF. Complete variable domain (other parts from reference TRBV18 and TRBJ1-6): NAGVMQNPRHLVRRRGQEARLRCSPMKGHSHVYWYRQLPEEGLKFMVYLQKENIIDESGMPKERFSAEFPKEGPSILRIQQVVRGDSAAYFCASSPPTSSYNSPLHFGNGTRLTVT.

The genes are TRBV7-8 and TRBJ2-1, with a weak D call TRBD2 (6 bases). This CDR3 is 15 amino acids long. The germline CDR1 and CDR2 sequences are SGHVS and FQNEAQ. Trimming shortened V by 5 bases and J by 0 bases, and 11 bases separated the two germline ends. This CDR3 is CASSRSGSSYNEQFF. For the CDR3, the DNA is TGTGCCAGCAGCCGTAGCGGAAGCTCCTACAATGAGCAGTTCTTC.

V gene TRBV11-2 combines with J gene TRBJ1-5; no firm D call. Germline CDR1 is SGHAT and CDR2 is FQNNGV. Trimming took 5 bases from V and 4 from J, leaving 12 bases between them. The CDR3 runs to 14 residues. CDR3 coding DNA: TGTGCCAGCAGCCCCTCCTTTGGGAATCAGCCCCAGCATTTT. Translation: CASSPSFGNQPQHF.

The chain recombines TRBV7-8 with TRBJ2-2; D might be TRBD2 (6 bases). Germline V gene data show CDR1 as SGHVS and CDR2 as FQNEAQ. V was cut by 7 bases and J by 0 bases, with 21 bases left in between. The CDR3 contains 18 residues. The CDR3 bases are TGTGCCAGCACCCCAACGGGGACTCATGACGCGAACACCGGGGAGCTGTTTTTT. Its protein is CASTPTGTHDANTGELFF.

The chain is built from TRBV28 and TRBJ1-5, with D hard to call. Germline V gene lookup returns CDR1 MDHEN and CDR2 SYDVKM. With 6 bases removed from V and 15 bases from J, the gap between germline ends came to 21 bases. CDR3 length equals 13 residues. The CDR3 bases are TGTGCCAGCAGGGCTGGACCTCACAGAGGGCCGCATTTT. Translation gives CASRAGPHRGPHF. The whole variable domain, remainder taken from reference TRBV28 and TRBJ1-5, is DVKVTQSSRYLVKRTGEKVFLECVQDMDHENMFWYRQDPGLGLRLIYFSYDVKMKEKGDIPEGYSVSREKKERFSLILESASTNQTSMYLCASRAGPHRGPHFGDGTRLSIL.

The J gene is TRBJ2-1, the V gene TRBV11-3; no clear D gene. V lost 4 bases and J 8 bases, leaving 3 bases between the germline ends. The CDR3 has 10 residues. Germline-derived CDR1 and CDR2 are SGHNT and YENEEA. CDR3 amino acids: CASSWHEQFF. The CDR3 DNA is TGTGCCAGCAGCTGGCATGAGCAGTTCTTC.

The CDR3 coding sequence is TGCGCCAGCAGCTCTCCCCCCCACGTGGAGGATGGCCCCTACAATGAGCAGTTCTTC. Encoded protein: CASSSPPHVEDGPYNEQFF. The chain recombines TRBV5-1 with TRBJ2-1; a weak D match, TRBD2 (5 bases). Looked up from germline, CDR1 is SGHRS and CDR2 is YFSETQ. The V end lost 3 bases, the J end lost 2 bases, and 24 bases lay between the germline ends. The CDR3 loop spans 19 amino acids.